Following are 10 T cell receptor beta chains from one sample sequenced in a study of cytomegalovirus exposure and HLA in healthy donors (dated by TCRdb to 2016 to 2017). Receptor libraries were prepared by the immunoSEQ multiplex PCR assay. For the multiplex PCR, a mixture combining 60 forward primers for TCR Vbeta segments and 13 reverse primers for TCR Jbeta segments was used. TCRdb re-hosts the immuneACCESS table, in-frame sequences only. Its copies lack some clones; in the studies checked, an unresolved V gene accounts for under half of them, and the cause for the rest is not known. The sample includes 35,000 to 45,000 clones, with around 69% observed a single time. The top ten hold 3.4% of the sample. The source material was PBMCs. The receptors derive from a woman aged 25 to 39 in good health and CMV-seronegative.

The V call is TRBV29-1, the J call TRBJ1-3; the match to TRBD1 covers 8 bases. V lost 3 bases to trimming and J lost 2 bases; unmatched junction nucleotides: 3. The CDR3 runs to 14 residues. Per germline, CDR1 SQVTM and CDR2 ANQGSEA. Written as DNA, the CDR3 is TGCAGCGTTGACCCGACAGGGGCTGGAAACACCATATATTTT. It codes for CSVDPTGAGNTIYF.

This chain connects TRBV28 to TRBJ2-5; maybe TRBD1 (6 bases). V gave up 3 bases and J gave up 4 bases, with 15 bases separating them. The CDR3 is 15 residues long. CDR1 MDHEN and CDR2 SYDVKM come from the germline V gene. The DNA for the CDR3 is TGTGCCAGCAGTTTTCAGATCAGGGGTGGAGAGACCCAGTACTTC. Protein: CASSFQIRGGETQYF.

The table lists this clone with a few counts. The CDR3 bases are TGTGCCTGGAGCATCCCCGGACAGGGGTCCCCGTGCACCTTC. Amino acids: CAWSIPGQGSPCTF. The V call is TRBV30, the J call TRBJ1-2; 9 positions match TRBD1. V gave up 3 bases and J gave up 13 bases; unmatched junction bases: 15. CDR3 length: 14 amino acids. The V gene's germline CDR1 is GTSNPN and CDR2 SVGIG (reference sequence).

This clone was counted a single time. This chain uses TRBV10-3 with TRBJ2-1; 7 bases match TRBD2. V shed 6 bases and J 8 bases; nucleotides not matched to a gene: 4. Germline V gene sequence: CDR1 ENHRY, CDR2 SYGVKD. This CDR3 is 12 amino acids long. The CDR3 spells CAISGRYHEQFF. CDR3 sequence (DNA): TGTGCCATCAGCGGGAGGTATCATGAGCAGTTCTTC.

The genes are TRBV30 and TRBJ1-6, with TRBD1 as a possible D gene (5 bases). CDR3 length: 14 amino acids. Trimming pared 4 bases from V and 6 bases from J, leaving 13 bases between. Looked up from germline, CDR1 is GTSNPN and CDR2 is SVGIG (reference sequence). CDR3 in DNA: TGTGCCTGGATCCAGGTCGGGGGTAATTCACCCCTCCACTTT. Its protein product is CAWIQVGGNSPLHF.

The CDR3 sequence is CASSDDPDREAFF. The CDR3 nucleotides read TGTGCCAGCAGCGATGACCCTGACAGGGAAGCTTTCTTT. The genes are TRBV11-2 and TRBJ1-1; a weak D match, TRBD1 (6 bases). Germline values: CDR1 SGHAT, CDR2 FQNNGV. Deletions cut 5 bases from V and 8 bases from J, with 15 bases between. The CDR3 is 13 residues long.

This clone was detected only a few times. The chain uses TRBV6-1 and TRBJ2-2; TRBD1 aligns across 8 bases. Losses at the gene ends were 6 bases for V and 3 bases for J; bases not matched to a gene: 3. Looked up from germline, CDR1 is MNHNS and CDR2 is SASEGT. This CDR3 comprises 14 residues. CDR3 in amino acids: CASRPGQDTGELFF. The CDR3 coding sequence is TGTGCCAGCAGACCGGGACAGGACACCGGGGAGCTGTTTTTT.

This clone was seen a handful of times. This chain links TRBV19 with TRBJ2-2, with unresolved D. V lost 6 bases and J 1 base, leaving 9 bases between the germline ends. This CDR3 is 14 amino acids long. Germline-derived CDR1 and CDR2 are LNHDA and SQIVND (reference sequence). This CDR3 reads CASSISRNTGELFF. For the CDR3, the DNA is TGTGCCAGTAGCATATCTCGGAACACCGGGGAGCTGTTTTTT.

This clone has just a few counts. The V gene is TRBV5-6, the J gene TRBJ1-5; D perhaps matches TRBD1 (6 bases). Germline V CDR1 and CDR2: SGHDT, YYEEEE. Trimming shortened V by 2 bases and J by 5 bases, and 8 bases separated the two germline ends. CDR3 size: 13 residues. CDR3: CASSFQGYQPQHF. CDR3 bases: TGTGCCAGCAGCTTCCAGGGGTATCAGCCCCAGCATTTT. The full variable domain, with the rest looked up from reference TRBV5-6 and TRBJ1-5, is DAGVTQSPTHLIKTRGQQVTLRCSPKSGHDTVSWYQQALGQGPQFIFQYYEEEERQRGNFPDRFSGHQFPNYSSELNVNALLLGDSALYLCASSFQGYQPQHFGDGTRLSIL.

The rearrangement joins TRBV9 to TRBJ2-2, with 10 bases aligning to TRBD1. The CDR3 length is 17 residues. V trimming: 1 base; J trimming: 0 bases; junction bases outside the gene matches: 3. Germline V gene sequence: CDR1 SGDLS, CDR2 YYNGEE. CDR3 amino acids: CASSVWGTGANTGELFF. The CDR3 region has the DNA TGTGCCAGCAGCGTATGGGGGACAGGGGCGAACACCGGGGAGCTGTTTTTT.